This entry is about one T cell receptor beta chain. Unique molecular identifiers tagged individual cDNA molecules. TCRdb reanalysed the 5' RACE reads using MiXCR and keeps one entry per CDR3 protein. The sample yields around 29,000 distinct CDR3 sequences, less than 7.5% seen once. This sample was taken from a study of early T cells in non-severe SARS-CoV-2 infection. On the study more broadly: Sequencing used unsorted whole-blood bulk RNA, so chains lack pairing.

The V gene's germline CDR1 is MDHEN and CDR2 SYDVKM. The CDR3 length is 13 residues. V lost 10 bases and J lost 4, with 14 bases in between. The chain is built from TRBV28 and TRBJ1-5; D unclear. The sequence was collected from an adult who was a healthcare worker with PCR-confirmed SARS-CoV-2 infection or an uninfected control (not recorded which). Sequencing was carried out using whole blood. The CDR3: CATHRLRNQPQHF. CDR3 coding DNA: TGTGCCACCCATCGACTGAGGAATCAGCCCCAGCATTTT. Full variable domain (rest looked up from reference TRBV28 and TRBJ1-5): DVKVTQSSRYLVKRTGEKVFLECVQDMDHENMFWYRQDPGLGLRLIYFSYDVKMKEKGDIPEGYSVSREKKERFSLILESASTNQTSMYLCATHRLRNQPQHFGDGTRLSIL.